These T cell receptor beta chains were read from a single sample in a study of blood T cell repertoires in COVID-19. TCRdb's table, derived via immunoSEQ multiplex PCR, lists solely in-frame clones and lacks some. This sample has around 310,000 clones, with roughly 89% found just once. The source material was peripheral blood. Receptors were obtained from a woman aged 40 to 55 with COVID-19, enrolled during active disease. Both conserved end residues are part of each CDR3. Each record gives: CDR3 protein, CDR3 DNA, J gene, V gene, clone size, D gene. The D gene is left open where the match is weak. The size of a clone is reported for some rows only, either as once, few or many, or as a class for expanded clones.

CASRAPSGERDNEQFF	TGTGCCAGCAGGGCCCCTTCGGGAGAAAGGGACAATGAGCAGTTCTTC	TRBJ2-1	TRBV7-2	NA	NA
CASSQDRLSGANVLTF	TGTGCCAGCAGCCAGGACAGACTCTCTGGGGCCAACGTCCTGACTTTC	TRBJ2-6	TRBV5-6	NA	NA
CASSLEAQGSGTEAFF	TGTGCCAGCAGCTTAGAGGCGCAGGGGTCGGGGACTGAAGCTTTCTTT	TRBJ1-1	TRBV7-4	NA	NA
CSASVLAGGNEQFF	TGCAGTGCTAGTGTACTAGCGGGGGGGAATGAGCAGTTCTTC	TRBJ2-1	TRBV20-1	NA	TRBD2
CASSLGRGDGYTF	TGCGCCAGCAGCTTGGGCAGGGGGGATGGCTACACCTTC	TRBJ1-2	TRBV5-1	few	TRBD1
CASSPGQGGPFF	TGTGCCAGCAGCCCGGGGCAGGGAGGTCCGTTCTTC	TRBJ2-1	TRBV12-3/TRBV12-4	once	NA
CASSSEAGGYSGANVLTF	TGTGCCAGCAGTTCCGAGGCAGGGGGCTACTCTGGGGCCAACGTCCTGACTTTC	TRBJ2-6	TRBV27	NA	TRBD1
CATSGWASGSNEQFF	TGTGCCACCAGTGGATGGGCTAGCGGGAGCAATGAGCAGTTCTTC	TRBJ2-1	TRBV24-1	NA	TRBD2
CASSFGVGETQYF	TGTGCCAGCAGCTTCGGAGTTGGGGAGACCCAGTACTTC	TRBJ2-5	TRBV11-1	NA	NA
CASRLTGATEAFF	TGTGCCAGCAGGCTGACAGGGGCCACTGAAGCTTTCTTT	TRBJ1-1	TRBV5-4	NA	TRBD1
CASSPWGGQLFF	TGTGCCAGCAGCCCGTGGGGAGGGCAACTGTTTTTT	TRBJ1-4	TRBV5-4	NA	NA
CASSPRAGGTEAFF	TGTGCCAGCAGCCCCCGGGCCGGGGGGACTGAAGCTTTCTTT	TRBJ1-1	TRBV5-6	NA	NA
CASSRFGTKNIQYF	TGTGCCAGTAGCAGGTTCGGGACCAAAAACATTCAGTACTTC	TRBJ2-4	TRBV19	NA	NA
CASSSRGNQPQHF	TGTGCCAGCAGCTCGAGGGGGAATCAGCCCCAGCATTTT	TRBJ1-5	TRBV7-2	NA	NA
CASSEGQDYGYTF	TGTGCCAGCAGTGAGGGACAGGACTATGGCTACACCTTC	TRBJ1-2	TRBV25-1	NA	TRBD1
CATSDGGDTEAFF	TGTGCCACCAGTGATGGGGGGGACACTGAAGCTTTCTTT	TRBJ1-1	TRBV24-1	NA	NA
CASSEFKRDGYTF	TGTGCCAGCAGTGAATTTAAGCGGGATGGCTACACCTTC	TRBJ1-2	TRBV25-1	NA	NA
CASSPRQGSAGNTIYF	TGCGCCAGCAGCCCCCGACAGGGGTCGGCAGGAAACACCATATATTTT	TRBJ1-3	TRBV5-1	NA	TRBD1
CASGESNEKLFF	TGTGCCAGCGGGGAGTCTAATGAAAAACTGTTTTTT	TRBJ1-4	TRBV7-8	NA	NA
CATGATTWSKNIQYF	TGTGCCACCGGAGCAACCACCTGGTCCAAAAACATTCAGTACTTC	TRBJ2-4	TRBV7-9	NA	NA
CATSRGMGQEEEAFF	TGTGCCACCAGCAGAGGGATGGGACAGGAAGAGGAAGCTTTCTTT	TRBJ1-1	TRBV15	NA	TRBD1
CASSLTRDTEAFF	TGCGCCAGCAGCTTAACCCGGGACACTGAAGCTTTCTTT	TRBJ1-1	TRBV4-3	NA	NA
CASSLAGSYEQYF	TGTGCCAGCAGCCTGGCCGGGAGCTACGAGCAGTACTTC	TRBJ2-7	TRBV5-6	NA	NA
CASSMARGVNTEAFF	TGTGCCAGTAGTATGGCCCGGGGGGTTAACACTGAAGCTTTCTTT	TRBJ1-1	TRBV19	NA	NA